The rows below give T cell receptor beta chains drawn from one sample of a study of T cells after yellow fever vaccination. In TCRdb, the 5' RACE reads were re-called with MiXCR into one record per CDR3 protein. This table holds 250,000 or so distinct CDR3 sequences, 6.9% found once. Sequences were derived from CD4+ T cells sorted from PBMCs, sampled 15 days after the yellow fever booster vaccination. The origin of the receptors is a man aged 25 to 45 who received the YFV17D yellow fever vaccine. Both conserved end residues are part of each CDR3. A D gene is named only where the DNA matches it firmly. Rows give clone size only sometimes, using once, few, many, or a class for an expanded clone.

v_gene	abundance	d_gene	j_gene	CDR3nt	CDR3aa
TRBV20-1	-	-	TRBJ2-3	TGCAGTGCTAGGCGGGGACCATCCTCGGATACGCAGTATTTT	CSARRGPSSDTQYF
TRBV7-9	-	TRBD1	TRBJ2-1	TGTGCCAGCAGCACCCGGGACAGTGAGTTCTTC	CASSTRDSEFF
TRBV5-6	few	-	TRBJ2-1	TGTGCCAGCAGCTTTTCCCCCTCCACCTCCAATGAGCAGTTCTTC	CASSFSPSTSNEQFF
TRBV20-1	many	-	TRBJ2-7	TGCAGTGCTAGAGAAGCTGCTCTCTCCTACGAGCAGTACTTC	CSAREAALSYEQYF
TRBV28	-	TRBD2	TRBJ2-7	TGTGCCAGCAAGGGACTAGCGGGACCCTACGAGCAGTACTTC	CASKGLAGPYEQYF
TRBV20-1	few	TRBD1	TRBJ2-7	TGCAGTGCTCGATGGACAGGAGCCTCCTACGAGCAGTACTTC	CSARWTGASYEQYF
TRBV7-2	many	-	TRBJ2-1	TGTGCCAGCAGCTTAGTATGGCGGGCGGACAATGAGCAGTTCTTC	CASSLVWRADNEQFF
TRBV7-9	few	TRBD1	TRBJ1-5	TGTGCCAGCAGCTTTGGGGGCAGGGGGAATCAGCCCCAGCATTTT	CASSFGGRGNQPQHF
TRBV5-1	many	TRBD1	TRBJ2-5	TGCGCCAGCGGACAGGGGAGGGAAGAGACCCAGTACTTC	CASGQGREETQYF
TRBV20-1	-	-	TRBJ2-2	TGCAGTGCTAGAGGCATCAGAGCCGGGGAGCTGTTTTTT	CSARGIRAGELFF
TRBV12-3/TRBV12-4	many	-	TRBJ1-6	TGTGCCAGCAGTTTTATCTCACCCCTCCACTTT	CASSFISPLHF
TRBV9	-	-	TRBJ2-7	TGTGCCAGCAGCGTAGCTACCGGAGCCTACGAGCAGTACTTC	CASSVATGAYEQYF
TRBV11-2	-	-	TRBJ2-1	TGTGCCAGCAGCTCAAGCGGACAGCAGCAGTTCTTC	CASSSSGQQQFF
TRBV5-1	few	TRBD1	TRBJ1-1	TGCGCCAGCAGCGAAGACAGGGGAATAGTCACTGAAGCTTTCTTT	CASSEDRGIVTEAFF
TRBV12-3/TRBV12-4	-	-	TRBJ2-2	TGTGCCAGCAGTTTCGCTGGCGGGGAGCTGTTTTTT	CASSFAGGELFF
TRBV11-2	many	-	TRBJ2-5	TGTGCCAGCAGCTTAGTAGGCGGGATCCAAGAGACCCAGTACTTC	CASSLVGGIQETQYF
TRBV7-8	-	TRBD2	TRBJ2-1	TGTGCCAGCAGCCCCAGGACTAGCGGGAACCACAATGAGCAGTTCTTC	CASSPRTSGNHNEQFF
TRBV5-1	many	-	TRBJ2-5	TGCGCCAGCAGCTTGTCTCCAGGGAGACAAGAGACCCAGTACTTC	CASSLSPGRQETQYF
TRBV7-2	many	TRBD1	TRBJ2-1	TGTGCCAGCAGCTTAGCCGGACAGGGGAGCAATGAGCAGTTCTTC	CASSLAGQGSNEQFF
TRBV28	many	-	TRBJ1-6	TGTGCCAGCAGCCCCTCATCAAGATCACCCCTCCACTTT	CASSPSSRSPLHF
TRBV12-3/TRBV12-4	-	-	TRBJ2-3	TGTGCCAGCAGTCGGTCCCTCGGGCGCACAGATACGCAGTATTTT	CASSRSLGRTDTQYF
TRBV7-2	few	-	TRBJ2-7	TGTGCCAGCAGCTTAGATCCAGCGGTCTACGAGCAGTACTTC	CASSLDPAVYEQYF
TRBV23-1	-	-	TRBJ2-6	TGCGCCAGCAGTCAAATTAACAGCCTCTCTCGGGCCAACGTCCTGACTTTC	CASSQINSLSRANVLTF
TRBV20-1	-	-	TRBJ2-1	TGCAGTGCCGACTTGACTAGCAATGAGCAGTTCTTC	CSADLTSNEQFF
TRBV6-2/TRBV6-3	many	TRBD1	TRBJ2-7	TGTGCCAGCGGGGACAGGCCCTACGAGCAGTACTTC	CASGDRPYEQYF
TRBV7-2	many	-	TRBJ2-1	TGTGCCAGCAGCTTAGAACGGAGGGCCTACAATGAGCAGTTCTTC	CASSLERRAYNEQFF
TRBV9	few	-	TRBJ2-6	TGTGCCAGCAGCGTGATCCCCGGGGCACTCAGCTCTGGGGCCAACGTCCTGACTTTC	CASSVIPGALSSGANVLTF
TRBV20-1	few	-	TRBJ2-3	TGCAGTGCTGAGAAAGATACGCAGTATTTT	CSAEKDTQYF
TRBV5-1	few	-	TRBJ1-4	TGCGCCAGCAGCTTGGCCCCAACTAATGAAAAACTGTTTTTT	CASSLAPTNEKLFF